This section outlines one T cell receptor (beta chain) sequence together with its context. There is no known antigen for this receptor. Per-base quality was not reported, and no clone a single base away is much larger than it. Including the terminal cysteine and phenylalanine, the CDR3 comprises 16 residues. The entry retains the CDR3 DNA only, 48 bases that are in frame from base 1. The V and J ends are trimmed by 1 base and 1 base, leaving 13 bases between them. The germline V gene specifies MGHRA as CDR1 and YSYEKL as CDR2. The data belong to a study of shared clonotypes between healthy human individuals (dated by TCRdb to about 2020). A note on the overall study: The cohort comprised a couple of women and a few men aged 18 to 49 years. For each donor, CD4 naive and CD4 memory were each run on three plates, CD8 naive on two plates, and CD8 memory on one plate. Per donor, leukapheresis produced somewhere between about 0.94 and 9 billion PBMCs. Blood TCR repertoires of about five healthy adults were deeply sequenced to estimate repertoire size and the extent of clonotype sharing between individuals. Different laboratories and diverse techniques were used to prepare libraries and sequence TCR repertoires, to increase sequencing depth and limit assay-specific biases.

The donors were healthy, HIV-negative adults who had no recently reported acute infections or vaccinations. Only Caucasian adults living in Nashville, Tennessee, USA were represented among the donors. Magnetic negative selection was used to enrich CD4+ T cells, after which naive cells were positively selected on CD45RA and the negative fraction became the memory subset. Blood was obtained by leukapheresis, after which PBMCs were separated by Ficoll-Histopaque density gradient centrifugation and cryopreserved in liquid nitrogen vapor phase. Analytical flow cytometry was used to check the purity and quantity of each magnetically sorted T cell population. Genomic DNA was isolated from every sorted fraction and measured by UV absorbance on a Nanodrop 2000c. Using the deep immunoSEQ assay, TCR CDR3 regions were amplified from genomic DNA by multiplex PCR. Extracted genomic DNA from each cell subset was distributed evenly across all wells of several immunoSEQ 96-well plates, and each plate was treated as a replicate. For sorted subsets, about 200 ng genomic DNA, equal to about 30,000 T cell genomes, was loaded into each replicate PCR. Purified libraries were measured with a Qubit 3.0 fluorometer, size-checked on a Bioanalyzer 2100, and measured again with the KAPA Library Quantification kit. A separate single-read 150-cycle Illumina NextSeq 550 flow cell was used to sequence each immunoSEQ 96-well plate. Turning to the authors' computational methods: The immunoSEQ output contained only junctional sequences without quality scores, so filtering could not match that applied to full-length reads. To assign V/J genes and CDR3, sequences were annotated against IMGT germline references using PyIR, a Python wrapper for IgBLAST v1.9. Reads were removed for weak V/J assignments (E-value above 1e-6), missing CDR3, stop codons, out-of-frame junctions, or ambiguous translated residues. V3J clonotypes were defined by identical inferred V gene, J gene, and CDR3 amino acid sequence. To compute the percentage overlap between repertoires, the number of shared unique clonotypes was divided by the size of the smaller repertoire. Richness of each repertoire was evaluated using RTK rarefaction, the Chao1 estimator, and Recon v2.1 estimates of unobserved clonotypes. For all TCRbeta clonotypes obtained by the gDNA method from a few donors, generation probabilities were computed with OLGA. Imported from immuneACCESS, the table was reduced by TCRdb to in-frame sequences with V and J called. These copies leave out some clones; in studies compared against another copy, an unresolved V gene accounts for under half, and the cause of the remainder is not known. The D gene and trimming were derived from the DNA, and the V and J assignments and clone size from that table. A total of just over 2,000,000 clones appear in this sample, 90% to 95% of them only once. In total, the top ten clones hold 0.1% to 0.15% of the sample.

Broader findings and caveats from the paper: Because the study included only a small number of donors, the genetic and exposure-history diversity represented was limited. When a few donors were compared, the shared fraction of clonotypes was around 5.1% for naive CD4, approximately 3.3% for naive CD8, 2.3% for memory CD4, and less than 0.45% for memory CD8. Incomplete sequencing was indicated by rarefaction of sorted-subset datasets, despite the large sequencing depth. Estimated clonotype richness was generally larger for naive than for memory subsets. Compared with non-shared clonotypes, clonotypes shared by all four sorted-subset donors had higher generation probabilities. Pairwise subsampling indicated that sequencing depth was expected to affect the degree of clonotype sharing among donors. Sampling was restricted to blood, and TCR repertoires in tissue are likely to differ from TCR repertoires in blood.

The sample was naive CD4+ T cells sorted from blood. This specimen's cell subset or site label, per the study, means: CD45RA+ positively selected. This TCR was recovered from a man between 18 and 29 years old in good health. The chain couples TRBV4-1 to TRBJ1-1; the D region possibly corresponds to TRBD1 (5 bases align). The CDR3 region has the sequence CASSQAPGVTNTEAFF. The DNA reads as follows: TGCGCCAGCAGCCAAGCTCCGGGGGTCACGAACACTGAAGCTTTCTTT.